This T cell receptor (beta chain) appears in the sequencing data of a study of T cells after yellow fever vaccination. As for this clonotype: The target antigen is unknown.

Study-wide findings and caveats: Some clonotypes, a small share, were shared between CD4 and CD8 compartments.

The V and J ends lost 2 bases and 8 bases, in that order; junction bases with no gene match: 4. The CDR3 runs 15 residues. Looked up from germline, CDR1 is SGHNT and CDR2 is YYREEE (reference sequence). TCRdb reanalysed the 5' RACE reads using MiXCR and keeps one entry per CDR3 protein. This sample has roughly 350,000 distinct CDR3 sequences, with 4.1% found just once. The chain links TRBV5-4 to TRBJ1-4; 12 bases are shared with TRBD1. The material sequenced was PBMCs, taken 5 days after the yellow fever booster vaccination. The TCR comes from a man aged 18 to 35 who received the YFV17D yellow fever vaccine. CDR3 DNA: TGTGCCAGCAGCTTTGGGGACAGGGGGCGCGAAAAACTGTTTTTT. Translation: CASSFGDRGREKLFF. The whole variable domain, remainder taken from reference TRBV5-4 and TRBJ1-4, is ETGVTQSPTHLIKTRGQQVTLRCSSQSGHNTVSWYQQALGQGPQFIFQYYREEENGRGNFPPRFSGLQFPNYSSELNVNALELDDSALYLCASSFGDRGREKLFFGSGTQLSVL.